Listed below are T cell receptor beta chains from one sample, sequenced in a study of T-cell reconstitution after alpha-beta-depleted transplantation in children. From the PCR reads, TCRdb called clonotypes with MiXCR, one entry per CDR3 protein. The sample carries 4,000 to 4,500 distinct CDR3 sequences, approximately 13% recorded once. The sample consisted of PBMCs, mostly from graft donor cells, taken 60 days after TCRalphabeta/CD19-depleted stem cell transplant. The receptors here all came from a male patient aged 2-15 years who had a stem cell transplant for acute lymphoblastic leukemia, so the T cells may come from the graft donor. Both conserved end residues are part of each CDR3. Fields, in order: clone size, J gene, V gene, CDR3 length, D gene, CDR3 DNA, CDR3 protein. The D gene is left open where the match is weak. Expanded clones get a size class; other rows say once, few or many, or leave the size out.

many TRBJ1-3 TRBV5-1 16 . TGCGCCAGCAGCTTGGGGGGGAGCCCCTCTGGAAACACCATATATTTT CASSLGGSPSGNTIYF
medium-sized TRBJ2-1 TRBV2 11 . TGTGCCAGCAGTTACCTCAATGAGCAGTTCTTC CASSYLNEQFF
many TRBJ1-3 TRBV7-6 14 . TGTGCCAGCAGCTTCCCCGGCTCTGGAAACACCATATATTTT CASSFPGSGNTIYF
large TRBJ2-1 TRBV7-2 15 . TGTGCCAGCAGCTTAGTAGGACTCAGTTTCAATGAGCAGTTCTTC CASSLVGLSFNEQFF
many TRBJ2-6 TRBV7-9 17 TRBD2 TGTGCCAGCAGCTTAGTTGCGGGAGTAGGTGGGGCCAACGTCCTGACTTTC CASSLVAGVGGANVLTF
many TRBJ2-7 TRBV20-1 15 TRBD1 TGCAGTGCTAGGCCCATCCAGGGGGCGGCCTACGAGCAGTACTTC CSARPIQGAAYEQYF
many TRBJ2-7 TRBV5-1 16 TRBD1 TGCGCCAGCAGCCCGGGGGACAGGGGGTTATTCTACGAGCAGTACTTC CASSPGDRGLFYEQYF
many TRBJ2-3 TRBV20-1 12 . TGCAGTGCTAGTACTTACACAGATACGCAGTATTTT CSASTYTDTQYF
many TRBJ1-1 TRBV18 12 . TGTGCCAGCTCCTCCAGCGGGGGGGAAGCTTTCTTT CASSSSGGEAFF
many TRBJ2-7 TRBV29-1 11 . TGCAGCGTCTCGGGCCTCTACGAGCAGTACTTC CSVSGLYEQYF
many TRBJ2-4 TRBV28 16 . TGTGCCAGCAGTTTATCCTCGGCGGGCGGAAAGGGCATTCAGTACTTC CASSLSSAGGKGIQYF
medium-sized TRBJ2-7 TRBV28 19 TRBD2 TGTGCCAGCAGTTTATATACCCCTGCACTAGCGGGAGGGCCAAGCGAGCAGTACTTC CASSLYTPALAGGPSEQYF
many TRBJ2-6 TRBV28 16 . TGTGCCAGCAGTTTACCTACCTCATCCGGGGCCAACGTCCTGACTTTC CASSLPTSSGANVLTF
medium-sized TRBJ2-7 TRBV15 16 TRBD1 TGTGCCACCAGCAGAGCTACCTGGACAGGAGGACACGAGCAGTACTTC CATSRATWTGGHEQYF
. TRBJ1-2 TRBV4-2 14 . TGTGCCAGCGGCCCCGTCGGCCTAAACTATGGCTACACCTTC CASGPVGLNYGYTF
. TRBJ2-3 TRBV5-1 14 . TGCGCCAGCAGCCCGCAGCGGTTCACAGATACGCAGTATTTT CASSPQRFTDTQYF
many TRBJ2-3 TRBV19 14 . TGTGCCAGTAGTAGGGCAGGGGTCACAGATACGCAGTATTTT CASSRAGVTDTQYF
. TRBJ1-2 TRBV5-6 14 TRBD1 TGTGCCAGCAGCTCCCAGGGGGCCCCCTGGGGCTACACCTTC CASSSQGAPWGYTF
many TRBJ2-3 TRBV29-1 11 . TGCAGCGTTGCAGGGAAGGATACGCAGTATTTT CSVAGKDTQYF
many TRBJ1-1 TRBV7-3 14 TRBD1 TGTGCCAGCAGCTCCCGACAGGGGGCGCCGGGAGCTTTCTTT CASSSRQGAPGAFF
many TRBJ2-1 TRBV6-1 16 TRBD1 TGTGCCAGCAGTGCCCTTACGGGACAGGGGAGCAATGAGCAGTTCTTC CASSALTGQGSNEQFF
large TRBJ1-4 TRBV4-1 15 . TGCGCCAGCAGCCTCAGCGGGCAGGGGAATGAAAAACTGTTTTTT CASSLSGQGNEKLFF
medium-sized TRBJ2-5 TRBV5-1 13 TRBD2 TGCGCCAGCAGGCCTAGCGGGAAAGGGGCCCAGTACTTC CASRPSGKGAQYF
few TRBJ1-1 TRBV3-1 15 TRBD1 TGTGCCTCCAGCAACCAAGTGACAGGGGGGACTGAAGCTTTCTTT CASSNQVTGGTEAFF
medium-sized TRBJ1-2 TRBV7-9 15 . TGTGCCAGCAGCGTTGACGGAGCCCTTAACTATGGCTACACCTTC CASSVDGALNYGYTF
medium-sized TRBJ2-1 TRBV10-3 15 TRBD2 TGTGCCATCAGACCCGGGACTAGCGCTTATGATGAGCAGTTCTTC CAIRPGTSAYDEQFF
many TRBJ2-4 TRBV24-1 17 TRBD1 TGTGCCACCAGTGACCCGGGACAGGGGGTTGACAAAAACATTCAGTACTTC CATSDPGQGVDKNIQYF
. TRBJ2-2 TRBV25-1 16 . TGTGCTGAGATCAGCGTTCTTGGGGGGAACACCGGGGAGCTGTTTTTT CAEISVLGGNTGELFF
many TRBJ1-6 TRBV9 16 TRBD1 TGTGCCAGCAGCGGGGGACAGGGGGAGAGAAATTCACCCCTCCACTTT CASSGGQGERNSPLHF
medium-sized TRBJ1-6 TRBV6-1 16 . TGTGCCAGCAGTGACCTTTTTGACCTGGGCCCTGGGTCCCTCCACTTT CASSDLFDLGPGSLHF
large TRBJ2-1 TRBV7-3 14 . TGTGCCAGCAGCCCAGGACCCAGCCAGGATGAGCAGTTCTTC CASSPGPSQDEQFF
large TRBJ2-3 TRBV15 17 . TGTGCCACCAGCAGAGATCTAGCAGGAGCGTTCCCAGATACGCAGTATTTT CATSRDLAGAFPDTQYF
medium-sized TRBJ2-5 TRBV5-1 15 . TGCGCCAGCAGCTTGGGTGGAGGGAGTTTGGAGACCCAGTACTTC CASSLGGGSLETQYF
many TRBJ2-3 TRBV7-9 15 . TGTGCCAGCAGCTTTACCCTAGCGACCACAGATACGCAGTATTTT CASSFTLATTDTQYF
medium-sized TRBJ1-6 TRBV4-1 16 TRBD1 TGCGCCAGCAGCCAAGAGGGAGGGGGCCGGGATTCACCCCTCCACTTT CASSQEGGGRDSPLHF
many TRBJ2-3 TRBV4-1 17 TRBD2 TGCGCCAGCAGCCAAGTCATACTAGCGGGATCCACAGATACGCAGTATTTT CASSQVILAGSTDTQYF
many TRBJ1-1 TRBV24-1 16 . TGTGCCACCAGCGACCGATCTTATCTCTACCTGCGGGAAGCTTTCTTT CATSDRSYLYLREAFF